This TCR beta chain was captured in a study of blood T cell repertoires in COVID-19. Trimming shortened V by 2 bases and J by 8 bases, and 19 bases separated the two germline ends. Germline assignment: CDR1 WSHSY and CDR2 SAAADI. The CDR3 has 16 amino acids. Using immunoSEQ multiplex PCR, the repertoire was profiled, and TCRdb retains in-frame clones only, with some absent. The profile covers around 280,000 clones, with about 90% appearing a single time and around 1.7% taken by the ten largest. The TCR was taken from a woman between 18 and 30 years old with acute COVID-19. The chain has TRBV10-2 and TRBJ2-1, with a possible D match to TRBD2 (5 bases). The sequenced sample was PBMCs or T cells enriched from blood (not recorded which). This CDR3 reads CASSERKRTPYDEQFF. The CDR3 DNA reads TGCGCCAGCAGTGAGCGGAAGCGGACCCCTTATGATGAGCAGTTCTTC.